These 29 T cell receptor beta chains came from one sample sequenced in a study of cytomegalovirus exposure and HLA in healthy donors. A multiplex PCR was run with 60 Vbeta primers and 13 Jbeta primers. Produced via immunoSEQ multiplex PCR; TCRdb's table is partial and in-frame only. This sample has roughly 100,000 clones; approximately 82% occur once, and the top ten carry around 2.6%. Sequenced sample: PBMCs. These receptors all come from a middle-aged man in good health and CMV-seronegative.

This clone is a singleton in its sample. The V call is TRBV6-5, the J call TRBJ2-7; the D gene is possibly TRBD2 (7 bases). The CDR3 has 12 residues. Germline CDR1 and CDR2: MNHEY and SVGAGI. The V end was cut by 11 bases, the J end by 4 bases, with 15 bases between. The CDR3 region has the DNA TGTGCCGGGGGGGGCAGCCCTTACGAGCAGTACTTC. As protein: CAGGGSPYEQYF.

DNA for the CDR3: TGTGCCAGCAGTTACTCGGGGGACAGTTATCAGCCCCAGCATTTT. Translated, it gives CASSYSGDSYQPQHF. V and J are TRBV6-5 and TRBJ1-5, with TRBD1 matching over 7 bases. The germline CDR1 and CDR2 sequences are MNHEY and SVGAGI. The CDR3 extends over 15 amino acids. The J segment lost 5 bases and the V segment lost 0 bases, leaving 4 bases of the junction unmatched.

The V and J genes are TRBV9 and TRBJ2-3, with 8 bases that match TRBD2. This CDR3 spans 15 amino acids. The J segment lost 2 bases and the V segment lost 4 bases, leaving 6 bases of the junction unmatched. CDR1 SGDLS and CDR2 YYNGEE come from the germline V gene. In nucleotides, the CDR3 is TGTGCCAGCAGCCCCGGGGGGGGCGCCACAGATACGCAGTATTTT. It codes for CASSPGGGATDTQYF.

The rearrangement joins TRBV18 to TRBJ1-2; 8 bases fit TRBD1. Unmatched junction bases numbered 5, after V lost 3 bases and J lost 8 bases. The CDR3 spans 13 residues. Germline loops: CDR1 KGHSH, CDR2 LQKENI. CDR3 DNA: TGTGCCAGCTCACCGGACAGGGTAGGAGGCTACACCTTC. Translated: CASSPDRVGGYTF.

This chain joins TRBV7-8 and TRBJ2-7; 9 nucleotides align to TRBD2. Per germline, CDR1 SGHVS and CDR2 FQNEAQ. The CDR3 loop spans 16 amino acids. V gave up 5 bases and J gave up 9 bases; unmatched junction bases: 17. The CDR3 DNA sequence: TGTGCCAGCAGCCCGCCGGGGCTTGCGGGGGGGCCGGGGCAGTACTTC. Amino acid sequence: CASSPPGLAGGPGQYF.

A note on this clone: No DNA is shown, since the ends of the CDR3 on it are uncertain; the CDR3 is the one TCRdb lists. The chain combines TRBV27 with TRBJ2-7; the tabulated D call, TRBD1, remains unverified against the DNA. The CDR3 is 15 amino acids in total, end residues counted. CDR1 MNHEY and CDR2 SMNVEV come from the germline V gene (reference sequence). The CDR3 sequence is CASSFLAGGAYEQYF.

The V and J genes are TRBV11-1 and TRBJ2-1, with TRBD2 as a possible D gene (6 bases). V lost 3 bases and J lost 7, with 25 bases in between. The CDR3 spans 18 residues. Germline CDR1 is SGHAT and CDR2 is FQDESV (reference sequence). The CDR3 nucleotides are TGTGCCAGCAGCTTGGTTTCGCGCGGGTGGCGGGGCGGGAATGAGCAGTTCTTC. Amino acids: CASSLVSRGWRGGNEQFF.

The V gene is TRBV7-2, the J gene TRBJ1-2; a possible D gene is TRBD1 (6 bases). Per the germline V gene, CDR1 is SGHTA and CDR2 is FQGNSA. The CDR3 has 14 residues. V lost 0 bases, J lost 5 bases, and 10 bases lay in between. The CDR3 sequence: CASSLAFQGYGYTF. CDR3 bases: TGTGCCAGCAGCTTAGCATTCCAGGGGTATGGCTACACCTTC. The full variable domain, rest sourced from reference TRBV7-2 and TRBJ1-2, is GAGVSQSPSNKVTEKGKDVELRCDPISGHTALYWYRQSLGQGLEFLIYFQGNSAPDKSGLPSDRFSAERTGGSVSTLTIQRTQQEDSAVYLCASSLAFQGYGYTFGSGTRLTVV.

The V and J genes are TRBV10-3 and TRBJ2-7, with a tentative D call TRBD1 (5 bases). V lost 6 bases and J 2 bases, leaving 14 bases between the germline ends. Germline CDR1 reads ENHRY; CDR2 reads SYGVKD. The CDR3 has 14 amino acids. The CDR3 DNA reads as TGTGCCATCAGAGAACAGGTGACTGCCTACGAGCAGTACTTC. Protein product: CAIREQVTAYEQYF.

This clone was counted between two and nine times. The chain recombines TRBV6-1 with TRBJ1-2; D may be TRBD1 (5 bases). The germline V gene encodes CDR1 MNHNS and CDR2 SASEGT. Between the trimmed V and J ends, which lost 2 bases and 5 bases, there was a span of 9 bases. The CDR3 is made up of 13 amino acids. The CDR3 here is CASSERGLYGYTF. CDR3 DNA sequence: TGTGCCAGCAGTGAAAGGGGTTTGTATGGCTACACCTTC.

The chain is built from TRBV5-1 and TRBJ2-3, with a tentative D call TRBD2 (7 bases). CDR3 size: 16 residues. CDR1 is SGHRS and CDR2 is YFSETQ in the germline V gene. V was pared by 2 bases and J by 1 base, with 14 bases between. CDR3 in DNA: TGCGCCAGCAGCTTCGAGGGGAGGGGGGGCACAGATACGCAGTATTTT. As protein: CASSFEGRGGTDTQYF. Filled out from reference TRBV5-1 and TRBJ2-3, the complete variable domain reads KAGVTQTPRYLIKTRGQQVTLSCSPISGHRSVSWYQQTPGQGLQFLFEYFSETQRNKGNFPGRFSGRQFSNSRSEMNVSTLELGDSALYLCASSFEGRGGTDTQYFGPGTRLTVL.

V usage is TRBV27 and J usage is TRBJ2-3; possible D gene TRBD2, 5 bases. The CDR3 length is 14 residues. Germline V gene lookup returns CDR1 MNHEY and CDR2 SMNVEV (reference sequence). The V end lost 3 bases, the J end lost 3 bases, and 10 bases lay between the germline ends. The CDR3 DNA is TGTGCCAGCAGTTTTGAGGGTGGGACAGATACGCAGTATTTT. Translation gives CASSFEGGTDTQYF.

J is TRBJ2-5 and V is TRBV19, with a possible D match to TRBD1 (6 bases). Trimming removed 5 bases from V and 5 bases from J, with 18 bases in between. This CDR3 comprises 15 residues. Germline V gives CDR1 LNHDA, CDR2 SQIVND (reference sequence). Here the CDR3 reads CASSPQSRQGETQYF. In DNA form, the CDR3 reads TGTGCCAGTAGTCCCCAATCAAGGCAGGGGGAGACCCAGTACTTC.

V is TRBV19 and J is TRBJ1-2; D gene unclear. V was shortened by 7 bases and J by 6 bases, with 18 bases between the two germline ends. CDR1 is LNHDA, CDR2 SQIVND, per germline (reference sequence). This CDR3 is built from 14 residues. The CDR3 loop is CASNKNSGRDGYTF. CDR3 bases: TGTGCCAGTAACAAGAATTCGGGAAGGGATGGCTACACCTTC. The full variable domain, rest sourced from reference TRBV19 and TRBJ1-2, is DGGITQSPKYLFRKEGQNVTLSCEQNLNHDAMYWYRQDPGQGLRLIYYSQIVNDFQKGDIAEGYSVSREKKESFPLTVTSAQKNPTAFYLCASNKNSGRDGYTFGSGTRLTVV.

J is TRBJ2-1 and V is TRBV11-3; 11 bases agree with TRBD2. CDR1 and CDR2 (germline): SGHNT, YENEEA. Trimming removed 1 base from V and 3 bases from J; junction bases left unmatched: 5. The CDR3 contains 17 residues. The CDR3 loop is CASSLGVAGGHYNEQFF. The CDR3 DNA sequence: TGTGCCAGCAGCTTAGGGGTAGCGGGGGGGCACTACAATGAGCAGTTCTTC.

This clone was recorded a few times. The CDR3 region is CASSQEPESYEQYF. CDR3 in DNA: TGTGCCAGCAGCCAGGAACCGGAATCCTACGAGCAGTACTTC. The gene calls are TRBV11-1 and TRBJ2-7, with no clear D. The germline gives CDR1 SGHAT, CDR2 FQDESV (reference sequence). Trimming removed 5 bases from V and 1 base from J, with 12 bases in between. The CDR3 is made up of 14 amino acids.

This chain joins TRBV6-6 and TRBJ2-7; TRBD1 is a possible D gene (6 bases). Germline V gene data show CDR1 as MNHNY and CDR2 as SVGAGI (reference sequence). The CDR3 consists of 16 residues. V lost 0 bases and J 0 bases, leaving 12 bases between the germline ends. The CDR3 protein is CASSYSRDTLSYEQYF. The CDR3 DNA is TGTGCCAGCAGTTACTCCCGGGACACCCTCTCCTACGAGCAGTACTTC.

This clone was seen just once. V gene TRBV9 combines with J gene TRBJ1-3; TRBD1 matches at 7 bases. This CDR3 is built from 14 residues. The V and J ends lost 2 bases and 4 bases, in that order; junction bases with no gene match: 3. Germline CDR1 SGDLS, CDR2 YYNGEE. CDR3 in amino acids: CASSVGQRGNTIYF. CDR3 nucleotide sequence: TGTGCCAGCAGCGTGGGACAGAGGGGAAACACCATATATTTT.

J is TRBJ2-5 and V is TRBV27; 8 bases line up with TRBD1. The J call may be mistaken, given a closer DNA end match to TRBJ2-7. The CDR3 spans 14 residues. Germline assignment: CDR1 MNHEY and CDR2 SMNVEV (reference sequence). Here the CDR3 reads CASGRDRLSYEQYF. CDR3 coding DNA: TGTGCCAGCGGAAGGGACAGGCTCTCCTACGAGCAGTACTTC.

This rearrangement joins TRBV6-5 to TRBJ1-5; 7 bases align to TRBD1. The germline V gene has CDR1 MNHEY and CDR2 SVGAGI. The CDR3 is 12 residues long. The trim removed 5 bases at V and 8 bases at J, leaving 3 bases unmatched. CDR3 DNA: TGTGCCAGCAGTGCGACAGGGAAGCCCCAGCATTTT. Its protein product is CASSATGKPQHF.

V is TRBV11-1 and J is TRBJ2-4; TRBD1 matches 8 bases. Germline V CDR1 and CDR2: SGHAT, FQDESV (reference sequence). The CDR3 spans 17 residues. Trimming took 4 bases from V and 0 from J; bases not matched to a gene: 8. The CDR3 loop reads CASSSRRQGIAKNIQYF. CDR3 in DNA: TGTGCCAGCAGCTCCCGCAGACAGGGGATAGCCAAAAACATTCAGTACTTC.

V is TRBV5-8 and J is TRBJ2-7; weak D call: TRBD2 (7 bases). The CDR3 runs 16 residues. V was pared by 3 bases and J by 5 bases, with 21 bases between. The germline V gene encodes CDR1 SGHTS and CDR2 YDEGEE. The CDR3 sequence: CASSYRARGGGDEQYF. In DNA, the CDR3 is TGTGCCAGCAGCTATCGGGCTAGGGGGGGCGGCGACGAGCAGTACTTC.

The CDR3 DNA follows: TGTGCCAGCAGTAGATCCACCAAGGGGCAAAACTATGGCTACACCTTC. It is translated as CASSRSTKGQNYGYTF. The chain employs TRBV27 and TRBJ1-2; TRBD1 might be the D (5 bases). CDR1 is MNHEY, CDR2 SMNVEV, per germline (reference sequence). The CDR3 is 16 amino acids. Trimming cost V 5 bases and J 2 bases, with 18 bases left between them.

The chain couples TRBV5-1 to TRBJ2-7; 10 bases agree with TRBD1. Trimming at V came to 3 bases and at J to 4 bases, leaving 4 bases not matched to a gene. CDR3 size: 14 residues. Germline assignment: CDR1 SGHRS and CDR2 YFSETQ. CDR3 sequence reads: CASSSRDRGYEQYF. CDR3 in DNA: TGCGCCAGCAGCTCCCGGGACAGGGGATACGAGCAGTACTTC.

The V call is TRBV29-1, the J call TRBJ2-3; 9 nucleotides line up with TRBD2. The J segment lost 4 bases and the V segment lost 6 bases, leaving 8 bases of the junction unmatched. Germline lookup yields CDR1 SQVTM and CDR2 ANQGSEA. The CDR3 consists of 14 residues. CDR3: CSVLGGGASDTQYF. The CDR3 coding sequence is TGCAGCGTCCTAGGCGGGGGGGCCTCAGATACGCAGTATTTT.

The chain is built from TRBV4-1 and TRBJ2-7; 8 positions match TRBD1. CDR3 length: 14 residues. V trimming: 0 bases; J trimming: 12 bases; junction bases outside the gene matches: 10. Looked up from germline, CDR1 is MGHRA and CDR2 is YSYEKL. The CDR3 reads CASSQERGQDRRYF. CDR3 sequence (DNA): TGCGCCAGCAGCCAAGAAAGGGGACAGGACCGCCGGTACTTC.

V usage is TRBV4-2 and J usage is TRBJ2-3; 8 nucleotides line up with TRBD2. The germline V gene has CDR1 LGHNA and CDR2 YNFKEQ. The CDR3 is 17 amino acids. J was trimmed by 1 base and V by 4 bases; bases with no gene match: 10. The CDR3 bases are TGTGCCAGCAGCCGCTCGGGGGGGAGAGGAGGCACAGATACGCAGTATTTT. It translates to CASSRSGGRGGTDTQYF.

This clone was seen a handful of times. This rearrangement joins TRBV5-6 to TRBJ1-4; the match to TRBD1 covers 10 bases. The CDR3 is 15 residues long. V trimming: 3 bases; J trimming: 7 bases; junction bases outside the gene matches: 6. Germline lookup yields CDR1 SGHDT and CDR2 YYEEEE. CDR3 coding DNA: TGTGCCAGCAGCTCTCCCGGGACAGGGGCTGAAAAACTGTTTTTT. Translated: CASSSPGTGAEKLFF.

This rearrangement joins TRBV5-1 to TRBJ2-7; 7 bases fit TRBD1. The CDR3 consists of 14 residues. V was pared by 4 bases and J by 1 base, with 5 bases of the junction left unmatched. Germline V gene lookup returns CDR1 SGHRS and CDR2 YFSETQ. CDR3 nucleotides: TGCGCCAGCAGCCTAAGACAGGGATCCTACGAGCAGTACTTC. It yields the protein CASSLRQGSYEQYF.